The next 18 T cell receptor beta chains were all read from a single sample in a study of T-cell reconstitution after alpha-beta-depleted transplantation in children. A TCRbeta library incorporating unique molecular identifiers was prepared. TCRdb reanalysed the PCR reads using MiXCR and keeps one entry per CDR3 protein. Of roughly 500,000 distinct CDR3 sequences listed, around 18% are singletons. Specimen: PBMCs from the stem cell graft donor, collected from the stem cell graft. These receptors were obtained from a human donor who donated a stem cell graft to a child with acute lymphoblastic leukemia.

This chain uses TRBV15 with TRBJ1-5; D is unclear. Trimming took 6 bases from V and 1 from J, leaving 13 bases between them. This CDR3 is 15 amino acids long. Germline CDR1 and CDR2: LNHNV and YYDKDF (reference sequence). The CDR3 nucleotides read TGTGCCACCAGGGATCTTCTAGACAGCAATCAGCCCCAGCATTTT. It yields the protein CATRDLLDSNQPQHF.

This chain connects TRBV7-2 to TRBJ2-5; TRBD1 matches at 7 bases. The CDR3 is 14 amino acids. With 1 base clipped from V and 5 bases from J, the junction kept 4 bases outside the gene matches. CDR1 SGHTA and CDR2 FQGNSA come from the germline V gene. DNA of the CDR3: TGTGCCAGCAGCTTAGGAGGGGGCAGGGAGACCCAGTACTTC. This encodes CASSLGGGRETQYF.

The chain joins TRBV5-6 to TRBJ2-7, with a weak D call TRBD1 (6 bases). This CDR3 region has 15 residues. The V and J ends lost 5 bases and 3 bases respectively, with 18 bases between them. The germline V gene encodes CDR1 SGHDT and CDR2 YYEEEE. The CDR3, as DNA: TGTGCCAGCAGGCAAGGGGGACACACCTTCTACGAGCAGTACTTC. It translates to CASRQGGHTFYEQYF.

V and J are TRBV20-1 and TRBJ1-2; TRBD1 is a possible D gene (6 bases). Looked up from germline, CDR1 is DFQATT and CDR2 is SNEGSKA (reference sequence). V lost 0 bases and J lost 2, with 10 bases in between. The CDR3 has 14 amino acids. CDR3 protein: CSARDRGHNYGYTF. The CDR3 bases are TGCAGTGCTAGAGATAGGGGACACAACTATGGCTACACCTTC.

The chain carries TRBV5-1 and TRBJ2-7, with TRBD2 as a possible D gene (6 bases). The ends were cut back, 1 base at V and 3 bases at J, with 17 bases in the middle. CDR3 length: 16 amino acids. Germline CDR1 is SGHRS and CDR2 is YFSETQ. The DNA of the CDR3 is TGCGCCAGCAGCTTGACCACCGGGCCCGGGGGCTACGAGCAGTACTTC. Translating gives CASSLTTGPGGYEQYF.

CDR3 nucleotides: TGTGCCAGCAGCGTAACTCCTAGCGGGGGAAGCTCCTACAATGAGCAGTTCTTC. It encodes CASSVTPSGGSSYNEQFF. This chain uses TRBV9 with TRBJ2-1; 10 bases agree with TRBD2. V shed 1 base, J shed 0 bases, and the junction held 7 bases outside the gene matches. The germline CDR1 and CDR2 sequences are SGDLS and YYNGEE. The CDR3 sequence is 18 residues long.

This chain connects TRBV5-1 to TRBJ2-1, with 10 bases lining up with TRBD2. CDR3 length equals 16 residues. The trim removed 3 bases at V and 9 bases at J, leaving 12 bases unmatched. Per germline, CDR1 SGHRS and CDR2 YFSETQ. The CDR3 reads CASSSPPLAGVSEQFF. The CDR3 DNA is TGCGCCAGCAGCTCGCCCCCCCTAGCGGGAGTCAGTGAGCAGTTCTTC.

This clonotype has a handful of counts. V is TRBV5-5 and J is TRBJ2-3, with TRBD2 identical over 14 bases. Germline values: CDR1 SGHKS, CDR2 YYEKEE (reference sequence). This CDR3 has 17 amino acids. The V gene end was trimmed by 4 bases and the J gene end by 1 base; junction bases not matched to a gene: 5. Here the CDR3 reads CASSRGLAGDGTDTQYF. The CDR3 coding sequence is TGTGCCAGCAGCAGGGGACTAGCGGGAGACGGCACAGATACGCAGTATTTT.

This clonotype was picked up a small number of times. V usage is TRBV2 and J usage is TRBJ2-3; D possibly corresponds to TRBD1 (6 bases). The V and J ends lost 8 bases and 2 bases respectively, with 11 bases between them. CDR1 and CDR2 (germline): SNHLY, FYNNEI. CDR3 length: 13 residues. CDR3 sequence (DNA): TGTGCCAGCTTGGGACATCCCACAGATACGCAGTATTTT. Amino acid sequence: CASLGHPTDTQYF.

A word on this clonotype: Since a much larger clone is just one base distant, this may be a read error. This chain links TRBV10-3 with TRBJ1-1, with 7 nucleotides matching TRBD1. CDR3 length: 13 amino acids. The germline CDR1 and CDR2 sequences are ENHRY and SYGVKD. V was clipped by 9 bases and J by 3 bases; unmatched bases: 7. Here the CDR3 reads CAMRQGGYTEAFF. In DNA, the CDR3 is TGTGCCATGAGACAGGGTGGGTACACTGAAGCTTTCTTT.

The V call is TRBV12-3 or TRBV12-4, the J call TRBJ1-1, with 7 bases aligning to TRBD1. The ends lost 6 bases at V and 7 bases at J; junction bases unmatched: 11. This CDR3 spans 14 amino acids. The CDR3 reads CASSPQLRQGEAFF. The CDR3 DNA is TGTGCCAGCAGCCCGCAATTAAGACAGGGTGAAGCTTTCTTT.

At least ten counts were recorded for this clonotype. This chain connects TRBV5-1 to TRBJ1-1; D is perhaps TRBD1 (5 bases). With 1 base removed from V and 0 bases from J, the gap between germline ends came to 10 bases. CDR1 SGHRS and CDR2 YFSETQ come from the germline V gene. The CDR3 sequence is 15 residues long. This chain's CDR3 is CASSLYDSLNTEAFF. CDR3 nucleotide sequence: TGCGCCAGCAGCTTGTATGACAGCCTGAACACTGAAGCTTTCTTT.

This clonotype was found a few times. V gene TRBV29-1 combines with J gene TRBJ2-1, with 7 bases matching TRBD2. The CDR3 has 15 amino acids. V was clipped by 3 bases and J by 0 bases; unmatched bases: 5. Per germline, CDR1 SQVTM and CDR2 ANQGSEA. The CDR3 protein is CSVEGRESSYNEQFF. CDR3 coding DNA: TGCAGCGTTGAGGGGCGGGAGAGCTCCTACAATGAGCAGTTCTTC.

For the CDR3, the DNA is TGTGCCAGCAGCTTACTCACAGAGTTTTATGGCTACACCTTC. This encodes CASSLLTEFYGYTF. J is TRBJ1-2 and V is TRBV7-9; D is undetermined. The CDR3 spans 14 residues. The germline CDR1 and CDR2 sequences are SEHNR and FQNEAQ (reference sequence). Trimming removed 2 bases from V and 5 bases from J, with 12 bases in between.

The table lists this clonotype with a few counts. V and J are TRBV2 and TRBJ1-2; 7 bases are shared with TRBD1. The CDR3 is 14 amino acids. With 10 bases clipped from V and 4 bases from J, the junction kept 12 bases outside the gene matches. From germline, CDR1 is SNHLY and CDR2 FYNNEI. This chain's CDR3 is CATDRRDRPYGYTF. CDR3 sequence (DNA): TGTGCCACCGACAGAAGGGACAGACCCTATGGCTACACCTTC.

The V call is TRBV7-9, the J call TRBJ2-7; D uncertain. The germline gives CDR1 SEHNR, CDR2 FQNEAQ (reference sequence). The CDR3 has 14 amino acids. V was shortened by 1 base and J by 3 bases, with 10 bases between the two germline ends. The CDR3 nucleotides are TGTGCCAGCAGCTTAGGGTCGGTAATCTACGAGCAGTACTTC. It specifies CASSLGSVIYEQYF.

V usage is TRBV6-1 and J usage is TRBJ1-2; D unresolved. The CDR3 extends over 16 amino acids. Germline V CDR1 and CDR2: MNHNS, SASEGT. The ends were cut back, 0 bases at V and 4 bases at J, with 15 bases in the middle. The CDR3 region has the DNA TGTGCCAGCAGTGAAGCCAGTCGGTGGGGAGGCTATGGCTACACCTTC. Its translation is CASSEASRWGGYGYTF.

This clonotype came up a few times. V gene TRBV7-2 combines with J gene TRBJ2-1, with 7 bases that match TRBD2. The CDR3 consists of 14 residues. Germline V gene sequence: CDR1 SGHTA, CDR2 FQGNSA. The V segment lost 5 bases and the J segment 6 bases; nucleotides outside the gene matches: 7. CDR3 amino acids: CASSPRRGGNEQFF. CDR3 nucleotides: TGTGCCAGCAGCCCCAGACGCGGGGGCAATGAGCAGTTCTTC.